These T cell receptor beta chains were read from a single sample in a study of cytomegalovirus exposure and HLA in healthy donors. The assay was immunoSEQ multiplex PCR, and TCRdb's table has in-frame clones only and misses some. The sample totals tens of thousands of clones. Sequenced input: PBMCs. These receptors were obtained from a male donor in good health and CMV-seronegative. CDR3s include the opening cysteine and the closing phenylalanine or tryptophan. Each record gives: clone size, J gene, D gene, V gene, CDR3 protein, CDR3 DNA. D genes are given only for firm matches. The size field is filled for only some rows; it gives once, few, many or a size class.

. | TRBJ2-7 | . | TRBV6-1 | CASTKSEAVDEQYF | TGTGCCAGCACCAAAAGCGAGGCAGTAGACGAGCAGTACTTC
. | TRBJ2-5 | . | TRBV19 | CASRQAGETQYF | TGTGCCAGTAGGCAGGCTGGGGAGACCCAGTACTTC
. | TRBJ2-7 | . | TRBV27 | CASRQAYEQYF | TGTGCCAGCAGACAGGCCTACGAGCAGTACTTC
. | TRBJ2-7 | TRBD2 | TRBV7-8 | CASSLLTGGLYEQYF | TGTGCCAGCAGCTTGTTGACGGGAGGCCTCTACGAGCAGTACTTC
. | TRBJ2-3 | . | TRBV29-1 | CSASGGRGRDTQYF | TGCAGCGCCTCTGGCGGTCGGGGTCGGGATACGCAGTATTTT
. | TRBJ2-7 | . | TRBV30 | CAWSVSRGGEQYF | TGTGCCTGGAGTGTCTCCCGAGGAGGGGAGCAGTACTTC
. | TRBJ1-2 | . | TRBV2 | CASALSSLPDYGYTF | TGTGCCAGCGCTCTGTCCTCACTGCCCGACTATGGCTACACCTTC
. | TRBJ2-1 | . | TRBV11-1 | CASSSSFLAVSNEQFF | TGTGCCAGCAGCTCCTCTTTTTTAGCGGTGAGCAATGAGCAGTTCTTC
. | TRBJ1-1 | . | TRBV2 | CASSAVQQNTEAFF | TGTGCCAGCAGTGCTGTACAGCAGAACACTGAAGCTTTCTTT
. | TRBJ2-5 | . | TRBV18 | CASSAGYGQEAQYF | TGTGCCAGCTCAGCAGGGTATGGCCAAGAGGCCCAGTACTTC
. | TRBJ2-3 | . | TRBV27 | CASSLSRLQGDTQYF | TGTGCCAGCAGTTTATCCCGCCTACAGGGTGATACGCAGTATTTT
. | TRBJ2-1 | . | TRBV7-9 | CASSLAQKQFF | TGTGCCAGCAGCTTAGCCCAGAAGCAGTTCTTC
. | TRBJ1-1 | . | TRBV4-2 | CASSHGTTRMNTEAFF | TGTGCCAGCAGCCATGGAACGACAAGAATGAACACTGAAGCTTTCTTT
. | TRBJ2-3 | . | TRBV6-1 | CASSEYGGVDTQYF | TGTGCCAGCAGTGAATATGGGGGCGTGGATACGCAGTATTTT
. | TRBJ1-5 | . | TRBV30 | CAWSTEGTQPQHF | TGTGCCTGGAGTACAGAGGGGACACAGCCCCAGCATTTT
. | TRBJ1-1 | . | TRBV6-5 | CASSLEQGHTEAFF | TGTGCCAGCAGTCTCGAACAGGGACACACTGAAGCTTTCTTT
. | TRBJ1-4 | TRBD1 | TRBV28 | CASSPPGQDNNEKLFF | TGTGCCAGCAGCCCCCCGGGACAGGACAATAATGAAAAACTGTTTTTT
. | TRBJ2-1 | . | TRBV30 | CAWRGGRGRGYNEQFF | TGTGCCTGGAGAGGCGGAAGGGGGAGGGGCTACAATGAGCAGTTCTTC
. | TRBJ2-1 | . | TRBV4-2 | CASSQPTQNEQFF | TGTGCCAGCAGCCAACCAACGCAGAATGAGCAGTTCTTC
. | TRBJ2-7 | TRBD1 | TRBV7-9 | CASSPRDSIYEQYF | TGTGCCAGCAGCCCCCGGGACAGTATCTACGAGCAGTACTTC
. | TRBJ1-1 | . | TRBV4-1 | CASSQGRLIGRDEAFF | TGCGCCAGCAGCCAAGGCCGATTGATAGGCCGGGATGAAGCTTTCTTT
. | TRBJ2-7 | . | TRBV5-1 | CASSPTDGRDEQYF | TGCGCCAGCAGCCCGACGGACGGGCGGGACGAGCAGTACTTC
. | TRBJ2-5 | . | TRBV18 | CASSPWASDSQETQYF | TGTGCCAGCTCACCCTGGGCGTCCGACAGCCAAGAGACCCAGTACTTC
. | TRBJ2-7 | TRBD2 | TRBV7-3 | CASSLTAGVHEQYF | TGTGCCAGCAGCTTAACAGCGGGGGTCCACGAGCAGTACTTC
. | TRBJ2-3 | . | TRBV11-2 | CASSLFRWDTQYF | TGTGCCAGCAGCTTATTCCGGTGGGATACGCAGTATTTT
. | TRBJ2-7 | . | TRBV7-2 | CASSSGPYEQYF | TGTGCCAGCAGCTCAGGGCCCTACGAGCAGTACTTC
. | TRBJ1-4 | . | TRBV5-4 | CASSLAGNTNEKLFF | TGTGCCAGCAGCTTGGCGGGGAACACTAATGAAAAACTGTTTTTT
. | TRBJ2-2 | TRBD1 | TRBV5-1 | CASGTANTGELFF | TGCGCCAGCGGGACAGCGAACACCGGGGAGCTGTTTTTT
medium-sized | TRBJ1-1 | TRBD1 | TRBV30 | CAWDRGNTEAFF | TGTGCCTGGGACAGGGGGAACACTGAAGCTTTCTTT
. | TRBJ2-2 | . | TRBV13 | CASSLASVGEGQLTGELFF | TGTGCCAGCAGCTTAGCCTCTGTGGGTGAAGGACAGCTTACCGGGGAGCTGTTTTTT
. | TRBJ2-1 | TRBD2 | TRBV11-2 | CASSSWTSGRATNEQFF | TGTGCCAGCAGCTCCTGGACTAGCGGGAGGGCAACGAATGAGCAGTTCTTC
. | TRBJ2-7 | TRBD2 | TRBV14 | CASSQEGRLAGREQYF | TGTGCCAGCAGCCAAGAGGGACGGCTAGCGGGACGCGAGCAGTACTTC